This is a list of T cell receptor beta chains from one sample in a study of human CD4 T cells and Enterobacteriaceae. The table came from immunoSEQ multiplex PCR; TCRdb's copy has only in-frame clones and leaves some out. This sample yields about 27,000 clones, of which approximately 78% are seen a single time; around 0.96% belongs to the top ten. The source material was memory CD4+ T cells from blood. The receptors were gathered from a human donor in good health. The CDR3 runs from the conserved cysteine through the conserved F or W. A D gene is named only where the DNA matches it firmly. Part of the rows lack a size; the others show once, few, many or a class for expanded clones.

TGTGCCAGCAGACCCCGGGTCCAGAACACTGAAGCTTTCTTT | CASRPRVQNTEAFF | NA | TRBJ1-1 | TRBV19 | NA
TGCGCCAGCACAGGCTCGGGCAGGAATCAGCCCCAGCATTTT | CASTGSGRNQPQHF | few | TRBJ1-5 | TRBV23-1 | NA
TGTGCCAGCAGTGGCCGGGACAGGGGCGAAAACACCATATATTTT | CASSGRDRGENTIYF | NA | TRBJ1-3 | TRBV6-6 | TRBD1
TGCGCCAGCAGCCAAGTCATTCGTCAGAGTGGAGGGGAGACCCAGTACTTC | CASSQVIRQSGGETQYF | NA | TRBJ2-5 | TRBV4-1 | NA
TGTGCCAGCAGCGTAGATCCCCCCGGGACCCAGTACTTC | CASSVDPPGTQYF | NA | TRBJ2-5 | TRBV9 | NA
TGTGCCAGCAGTTCCACAGGGCGGACTGAAGCTTTCTTT | CASSSTGRTEAFF | NA | TRBJ1-1 | TRBV7-3 | NA
TGTGCCAGCTCACAAAGACAGTTTGGAGAAAAACTGTTTTTT | CASSQRQFGEKLFF | NA | TRBJ1-4 | TRBV18 | NA
TGTGCCAGCAGCTTGCTAGGGTTCGGTCAAAGCTCCTACGAGCAGTACTTC | CASSLLGFGQSSYEQYF | NA | TRBJ2-7 | TRBV11-2 | NA
TGTGCCAGCAGCCCGAGAGGGGGGCAGGACTATGGCTACACCTTC | CASSPRGGQDYGYTF | NA | TRBJ1-2 | TRBV5-6 | NA
TGTGCCAGCAGTTACCAGGCAGGGCCGGATCAGCCCCAGCATTTT | CASSYQAGPDQPQHF | NA | TRBJ1-5 | TRBV6-5 | NA
TGTGCCAGCAGCTTGGACCGCTCCTACGAGCAGTACTTC | CASSLDRSYEQYF | once | TRBJ2-7 | TRBV5-6 | NA
TGTGCCAGCAGCCCAGACAGGGGCAGTGAAAAACTGTTTTTT | CASSPDRGSEKLFF | NA | TRBJ1-4 | TRBV7-2 | TRBD1
TGCAGCGTTGATGGTCAGGTTTCGGGCTATGGCTACACCTTC | CSVDGQVSGYGYTF | few | TRBJ1-2 | TRBV29-1 | NA
TGTGCCTGGAGTGGAGGAGGACGGAACACCTACGAGCAGTACTTC | CAWSGGGRNTYEQYF | NA | TRBJ2-7 | TRBV30 | NA
TGTGCCAGCAGTGAATCCCGGAGCTACACCGGGGAGCTGTTTTTT | CASSESRSYTGELFF | NA | TRBJ2-2 | TRBV2 | NA
TGCGCCAGCAGCTCCCCAGATACGCAGTATTTT | CASSSPDTQYF | NA | TRBJ2-3 | TRBV5-1 | NA
TGTGCCAGCAGCGCCACAGGGGCACAGAACTATGGCTACACCTTC | CASSATGAQNYGYTF | NA | TRBJ1-2 | TRBV7-9 | TRBD1
TGCGCCAGCAGCTTTGGACAGGGGGAAAACACCATATATTTT | CASSFGQGENTIYF | NA | TRBJ1-3 | TRBV5-1 | TRBD1
TGTGCCAGCAGTACCCCAATTTTAGGTCGCGGGAGCTCCTACAATGAGCAGTTCTTC | CASSTPILGRGSSYNEQFF | NA | TRBJ2-1 | TRBV28 | TRBD2
TGTGCCTGGAGTCAACAGGACTTCAATCAGCCCCAGCATTTT | CAWSQQDFNQPQHF | once | TRBJ1-5 | TRBV30 | NA
TGTGCCAGCAGTTTGACGGGACAGGGGGCTGGAGATACGCAGTATTTT | CASSLTGQGAGDTQYF | NA | TRBJ2-3 | TRBV28 | TRBD1
TGTGCCAGTAGTATAGAATCAGGGACGAGGAACTATGGCTACACCTTC | CASSIESGTRNYGYTF | NA | TRBJ1-2 | TRBV19 | NA
TGTGCCAGCAGTTACCGGGACAGGGACCGGGAGCAGTACTTC | CASSYRDRDREQYF | NA | TRBJ2-7 | TRBV6-6 | TRBD1
TGTGCCAGCAGCCCGGGACAGGGAAACCTGTACTTC | CASSPGQGNLYF | few | TRBJ2-7 | TRBV5-4 | TRBD1
TGTGCCTCTAGACTAGCGGGGTCGAACACCGGGGAGCTGTTTTTT | CASRLAGSNTGELFF | NA | TRBJ2-2 | TRBV11-2 | TRBD2
TGCGCCAGCAGCTCAGTCTTCAGGGGAAACACTGAAGCTTTCTTT | CASSSVFRGNTEAFF | NA | TRBJ1-1 | TRBV5-1 | NA
TGTGCCAGCAATTATGAGGGAGTCCATGGCTACACCTTC | CASNYEGVHGYTF | few | TRBJ1-2 | TRBV2 | NA
TGTGCCAGCAGCCCCCGGGACAGACCCTCTGGAAACACCATATATTTT | CASSPRDRPSGNTIYF | NA | TRBJ1-3 | TRBV7-8 | TRBD1
TGTGCCAGTAGTATAAGCAGGGGAAACTATGGCTACACCTTC | CASSISRGNYGYTF | NA | TRBJ1-2 | TRBV19 | NA
TGCGCCAGCAGCTTTGGGTGGACAGGGGGGTACGAGCAGTACTTC | CASSFGWTGGYEQYF | NA | TRBJ2-7 | TRBV5-1 | TRBD1
TGCGCTCACGGGGGAAACTATGGCTACACCTTC | CAHGGNYGYTF | NA | TRBJ1-2 | TRBV20-1 | NA
TGTGCCTGGAGTAAGGAGGGGACAGATACGCAGTATTTT | CAWSKEGTDTQYF | NA | TRBJ2-3 | TRBV30 | NA
TGTGCCAGCAGTCCCTCGGGGGCGCGGGGCTATGGCTACACCTTC | CASSPSGARGYGYTF | NA | TRBJ1-2 | TRBV21-1 | NA
TGTGCCAGCTCGCTAGACGCTGGCACAGATACGCAGTATTTT | CASSLDAGTDTQYF | NA | TRBJ2-3 | TRBV18 | NA
TGTGCCTGTTCCAGGGGCAAGGGGGCAGATACGCAGTATTTT | CACSRGKGADTQYF | NA | TRBJ2-3 | TRBV30 | NA
TGTGCCAGCAGTTTAGGGGCGGGCGGTGGCCAGTCTAATCAGCCCCAGCATTTT | CASSLGAGGGQSNQPQHF | NA | TRBJ1-5 | TRBV28 | NA
TGTGCCAGCAAAACAGGGTCGGGATCTGGAAACACCATATATTTT | CASKTGSGSGNTIYF | NA | TRBJ1-3 | TRBV7-9 | NA
TGTGCCAGCAGCTTCGACAGGGCAAACTATGGCTACACCTTC | CASSFDRANYGYTF | once | TRBJ1-2 | TRBV7-8 | TRBD1
TGCGCCAGCAGCCAGACACCCGGGACAGGGGACGTCTACGAGCAGTACTTC | CASSQTPGTGDVYEQYF | NA | TRBJ2-7 | TRBV4-1 | TRBD1
TGTGCCAGCAGCTTACAGGGACGGCAAGAGACCCAGTACTTC | CASSLQGRQETQYF | NA | TRBJ2-5 | TRBV5-4 | NA
TGCGCCAGCAGCCCGCGGACAGGGAGGGACACTGAAGCTTTCTTT | CASSPRTGRDTEAFF | NA | TRBJ1-1 | TRBV5-1 | TRBD1
TGTGCCAGCAGTTTAAGGACTCCCCACGGTGAGCAGTTCTTC | CASSLRTPHGEQFF | NA | TRBJ2-1 | TRBV28 | NA
TGTGCCAGCACCATGACCGCAACTAATGAAAAACTGTTTTTT | CASTMTATNEKLFF | NA | TRBJ1-4 | TRBV6-5 | NA
TGTGCCAGCAGCTTGTTAGACGGGACTGAAGCTTTCTTT | CASSLLDGTEAFF | NA | TRBJ1-1 | TRBV5-6 | NA
TGTGCCAGCAGGCAGGGCCCTTCCGAGCAGTACTTC | CASRQGPSEQYF | NA | TRBJ2-7 | TRBV25-1 | NA
TGTGCCAGCAGTTACTCGTACAGGACGAGCTCCTACGAGCAGTACTTC | CASSYSYRTSSYEQYF | once | TRBJ2-7 | TRBV6-5 | NA